This record concerns one T cell receptor beta chain sequence. The data derive from a study of blood T cell repertoires in COVID-19. Study-level information: Some COVID-19 samples were acute and others convalescent; all came from the United States, Italy and Spain. The analysed material was cDNA or gDNA that came from T cells, B-cell-depleted T cells, or PBMCs.

The germline CDR1 and CDR2 sequences are LGHDT and YNNKEL (reference sequence). V was clipped by 5 bases and J by 5 bases; unmatched bases: 8. CDR3 size: 16 residues. Study processing details: Estimated nucleated cell counts came from reference gene primer amplification. TCRdb's copy holds only in-frame clones and misses some; the assay was immunoSEQ multiplex PCR. The V and J calls and clone size come from that table; D and trimming were worked out from the DNA. Of about 160,000 clones listed, about 87% were seen once; the top ten hold approximately 10%. Sequenced sample: peripheral blood. The receptor comes from an older woman with COVID-19, enrolled during active disease. The rearrangement joins TRBV3-1 (or the pseudogene TRBV3-2) to TRBJ2-2, with 10 bases matching TRBD1. This CDR3 reads CASSARTGGFTGELFF. The CDR3 nucleotides read TGTGCCAGCAGCGCCCGGACAGGGGGATTTACCGGGGAGCTGTTTTTT.